This T cell receptor beta chain is drawn from a study of blood T cell repertoires in COVID-19. Enrolled through a virtual design, the participants were between roughly 18 and 90 years of age and came from approximately 25 US areas. Participants reported their clinical history, and cohort assignment relied on those reports. In the authors' methods: The authors estimated nucleated cell counts from reference gene primer amplification. Clones were sequenced by immunoSEQ multiplex PCR, and TCRdb holds only the in-frame ones, with some missing. The V and J calls and clone size are taken from that table; D and trimming were inferred from the DNA. The table lists roughly 150,000 clones, roughly 75% of them singletons. CDR3 length equals 16 residues. CDR1 is ENHRY and CDR2 is SYGVKD in the germline V gene. The ends lost 2 bases at V and 2 bases at J; junction bases unmatched: 7.

This TCR was recovered from a woman between 45 and 65 years old who had recovered from COVID-19. This chain joins TRBV10-3 and TRBJ2-5, with 8 bases lining up with TRBD2. Sequenced sample: PBMCs or T cells enriched from blood (not recorded which). CDR3 protein: CAISEGTGTRQETQYF. The CDR3 DNA reads TGTGCCATCAGTGAGGGTACCGGGACTAGGCAAGAGACCCAGTACTTC.